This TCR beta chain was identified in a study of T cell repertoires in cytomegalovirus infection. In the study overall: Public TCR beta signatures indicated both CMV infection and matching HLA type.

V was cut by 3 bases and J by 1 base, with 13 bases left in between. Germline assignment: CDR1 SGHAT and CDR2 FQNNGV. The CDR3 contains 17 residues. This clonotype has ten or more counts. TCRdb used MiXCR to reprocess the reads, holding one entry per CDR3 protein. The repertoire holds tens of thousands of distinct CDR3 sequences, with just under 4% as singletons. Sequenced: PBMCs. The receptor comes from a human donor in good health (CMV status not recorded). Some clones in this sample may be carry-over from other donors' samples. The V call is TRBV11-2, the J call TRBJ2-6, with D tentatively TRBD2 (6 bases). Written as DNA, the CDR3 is TGTGCCAGCAGCTTTAGGTCGGGAGTGTCTGGGGCCAACGTCCTGACTTTC. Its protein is CASSFRSGVSGANVLTF.